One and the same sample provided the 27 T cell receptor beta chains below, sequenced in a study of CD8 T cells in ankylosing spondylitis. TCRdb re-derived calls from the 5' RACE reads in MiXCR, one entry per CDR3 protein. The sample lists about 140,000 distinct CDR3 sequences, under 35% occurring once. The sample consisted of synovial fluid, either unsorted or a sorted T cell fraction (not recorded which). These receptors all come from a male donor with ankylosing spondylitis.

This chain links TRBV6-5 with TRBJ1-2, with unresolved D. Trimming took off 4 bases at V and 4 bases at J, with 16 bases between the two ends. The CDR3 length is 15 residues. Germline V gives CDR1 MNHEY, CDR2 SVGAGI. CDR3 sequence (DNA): TGTGCCAGCAGTTTCTGGCTTGGGCAGCCCTATGGCTACACCTTC. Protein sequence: CASSFWLGQPYGYTF.

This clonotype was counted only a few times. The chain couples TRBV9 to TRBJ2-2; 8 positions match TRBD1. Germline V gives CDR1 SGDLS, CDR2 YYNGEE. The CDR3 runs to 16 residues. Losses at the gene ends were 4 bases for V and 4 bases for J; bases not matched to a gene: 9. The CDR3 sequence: CASSPRQGAFTGELFF. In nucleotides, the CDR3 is TGTGCCAGCAGCCCCCGGCAGGGGGCCTTCACCGGGGAGCTGTTTTTT.

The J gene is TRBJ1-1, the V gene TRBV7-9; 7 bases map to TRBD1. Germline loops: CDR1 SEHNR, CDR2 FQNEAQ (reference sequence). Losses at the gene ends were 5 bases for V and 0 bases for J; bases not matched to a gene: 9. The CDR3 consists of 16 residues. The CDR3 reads CASSLGQVGMNTEAFF. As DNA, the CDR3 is TGTGCCAGCAGCCTAGGACAGGTTGGCATGAACACTGAAGCTTTCTTT.

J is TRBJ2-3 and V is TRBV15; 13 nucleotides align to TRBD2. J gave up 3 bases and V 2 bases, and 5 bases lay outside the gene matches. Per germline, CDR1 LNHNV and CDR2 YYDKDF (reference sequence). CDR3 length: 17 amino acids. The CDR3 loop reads CATSRRTSGSQTDTQYF. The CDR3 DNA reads TGTGCCACCAGCAGACGGACTAGCGGGAGCCAGACAGATACGCAGTATTTT.

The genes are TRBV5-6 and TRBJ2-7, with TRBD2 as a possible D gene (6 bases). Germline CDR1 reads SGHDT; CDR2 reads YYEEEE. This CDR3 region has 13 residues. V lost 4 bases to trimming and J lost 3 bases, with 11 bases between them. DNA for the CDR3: TGTGCCAGCAGCGGAGGGTCGTACTACGAGCAGTACTTC. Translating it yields CASSGGSYYEQYF.

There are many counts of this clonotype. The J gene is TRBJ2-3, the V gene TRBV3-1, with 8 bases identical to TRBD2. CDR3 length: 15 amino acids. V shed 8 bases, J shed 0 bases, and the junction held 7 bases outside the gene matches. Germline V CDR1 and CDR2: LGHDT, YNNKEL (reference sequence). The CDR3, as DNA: TGTGCCAGCGGGACTAGTGGCTCTAGCACAGATACGCAGTATTTT. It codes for CASGTSGSSTDTQYF.

CDR3 in DNA: TGTGCCAGCAGCTTAATGGCCGGGGAGGTTGGGCAGTTCTTC. Its translation: CASSLMAGEVGQFF. This chain joins TRBV7-2 and TRBJ2-1, with D tentatively TRBD2 (6 bases). The length of the CDR3 is 14 residues. Germline CDR1 and CDR2: SGHTA and FQGNSA. The V end lost 2 bases, the J end lost 12 bases, and 17 bases lay between the germline ends. Drawing the rest from reference TRBV7-2 and TRBJ2-1, the complete variable domain is GAGVSQSPSNKVTEKGKDVELRCDPISGHTALYWYRQSLGQGLEFLIYFQGNSAPDKSGLPSDRFSAERTGGSVSTLTIQRTQQEDSAVYLCASSLMAGEVGQFFGPGTRLTVL.

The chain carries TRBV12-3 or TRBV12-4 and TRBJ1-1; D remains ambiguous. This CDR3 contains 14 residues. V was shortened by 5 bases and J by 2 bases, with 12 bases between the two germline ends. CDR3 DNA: TGTGCCAGCAGTCCACGAAGGGATAACACTGAAGCTTTCTTT. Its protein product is CASSPRRDNTEAFF.

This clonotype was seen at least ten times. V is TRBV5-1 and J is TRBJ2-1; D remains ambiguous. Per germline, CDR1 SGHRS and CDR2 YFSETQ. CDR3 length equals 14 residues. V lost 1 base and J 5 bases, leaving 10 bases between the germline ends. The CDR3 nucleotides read TGCGCCAGCAGCTTGCAAGGAGCACACAATGAGCAGTTCTTC. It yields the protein CASSLQGAHNEQFF. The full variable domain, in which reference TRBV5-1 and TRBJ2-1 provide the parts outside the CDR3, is KAGVTQTPRYLIKTRGQQVTLSCSPISGHRSVSWYQQTPGQGLQFLFEYFSETQRNKGNFPGRFSGRQFSNSRSEMNVSTLELGDSALYLCASSLQGAHNEQFFGPGTRLTVL.

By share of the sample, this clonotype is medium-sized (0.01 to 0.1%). The CDR3 sequence is CAISYGHGETQYF. The CDR3 DNA reads TGTGCCATCAGTTACGGGCATGGAGAGACCCAGTACTTC. The chain combines TRBV10-3 with TRBJ2-5; D is unclear. CDR1 ENHRY and CDR2 SYGVKD come from the germline V gene. The CDR3 loop spans 13 amino acids. V lost 5 bases, J lost 4 bases, and 11 bases lay in between.

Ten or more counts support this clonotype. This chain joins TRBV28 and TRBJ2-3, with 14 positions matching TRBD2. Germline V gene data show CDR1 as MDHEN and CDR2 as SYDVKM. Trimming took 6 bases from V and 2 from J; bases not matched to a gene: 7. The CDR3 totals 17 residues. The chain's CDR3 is CASRNLGLAGATDTQYF. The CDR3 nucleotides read TGTGCCAGCAGAAACTTGGGACTAGCGGGAGCCACAGATACGCAGTATTTT. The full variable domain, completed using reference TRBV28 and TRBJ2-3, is DVKVTQSSRYLVKRTGEKVFLECVQDMDHENMFWYRQDPGLGLRLIYFSYDVKMKEKGDIPEGYSVSREKKERFSLILESASTNQTSMYLCASRNLGLAGATDTQYFGPGTRLTVL.

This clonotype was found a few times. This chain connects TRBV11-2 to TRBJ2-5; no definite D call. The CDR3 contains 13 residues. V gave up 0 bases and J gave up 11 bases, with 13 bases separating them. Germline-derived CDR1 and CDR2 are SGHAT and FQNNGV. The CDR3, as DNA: TGTGCCAGCAGCTTAGATGTCCGAGGCCAGCAGTACTTC. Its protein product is CASSLDVRGQQYF. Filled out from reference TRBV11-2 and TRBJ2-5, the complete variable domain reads EAGVAQSPRYKIIEKRQSVAFWCNPISGHATLYWYQQILGQGPKLLIQFQNNGVVDDSQLPKDRFSAERLKGVDSTLKIQPAKLEDSAVYLCASSLDVRGQQYFGPGTRLLVL.

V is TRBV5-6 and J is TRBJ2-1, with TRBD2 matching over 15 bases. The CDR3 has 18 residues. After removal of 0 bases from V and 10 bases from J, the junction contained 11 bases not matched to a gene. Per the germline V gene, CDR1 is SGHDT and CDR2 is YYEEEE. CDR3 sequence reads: CASSLGPPGLAGGREQFF. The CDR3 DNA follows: TGTGCCAGCAGCTTGGGTCCACCGGGACTAGCGGGAGGAAGGGAGCAGTTCTTC.

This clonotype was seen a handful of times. In DNA form, the CDR3 reads TGTGCCAGCAGCTTGGGGGGGGGCGCAGATACGCAGTATTTT. Amino acids: CASSLGGGADTQYF. The chain joins TRBV5-5 to TRBJ2-3; TRBD2 might be the D (7 bases). The germline CDR1 and CDR2 sequences are SGHKS and YYEKEE (reference sequence). The CDR3 runs 14 residues. V was cut by 0 bases and J by 4 bases, with 9 bases left in between.

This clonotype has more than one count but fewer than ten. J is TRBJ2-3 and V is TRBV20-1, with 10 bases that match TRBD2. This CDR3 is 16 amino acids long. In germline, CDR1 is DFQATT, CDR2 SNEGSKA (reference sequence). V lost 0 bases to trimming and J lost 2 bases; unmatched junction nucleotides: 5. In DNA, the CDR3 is TGCAGTGCTAGAGATCTACTAGCGGGGAACACAGATACGCAGTATTTT. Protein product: CSARDLLAGNTDTQYF.

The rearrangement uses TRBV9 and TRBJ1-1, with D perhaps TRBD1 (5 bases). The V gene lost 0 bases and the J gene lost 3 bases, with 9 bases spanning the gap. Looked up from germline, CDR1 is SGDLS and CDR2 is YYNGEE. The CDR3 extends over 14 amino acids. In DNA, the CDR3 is TGTGCCAGCAGCGTAGATCTGGGGCACACTGAAGCTTTCTTT. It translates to CASSVDLGHTEAFF.

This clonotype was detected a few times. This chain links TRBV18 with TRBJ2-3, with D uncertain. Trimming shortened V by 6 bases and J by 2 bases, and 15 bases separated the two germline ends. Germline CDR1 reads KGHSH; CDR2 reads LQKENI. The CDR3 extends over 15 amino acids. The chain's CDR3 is CASSHYQQNTDTQYF. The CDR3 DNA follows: TGTGCCAGCTCCCATTACCAACAAAACACAGATACGCAGTATTTT.

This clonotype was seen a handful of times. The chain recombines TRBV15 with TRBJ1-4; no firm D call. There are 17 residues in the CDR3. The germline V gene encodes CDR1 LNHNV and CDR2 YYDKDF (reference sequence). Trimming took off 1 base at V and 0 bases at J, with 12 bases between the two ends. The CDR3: CATSRAGRFATNEKLFF. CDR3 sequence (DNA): TGTGCCACCAGCAGAGCTGGACGGTTTGCAACTAATGAAAAACTGTTTTTT.

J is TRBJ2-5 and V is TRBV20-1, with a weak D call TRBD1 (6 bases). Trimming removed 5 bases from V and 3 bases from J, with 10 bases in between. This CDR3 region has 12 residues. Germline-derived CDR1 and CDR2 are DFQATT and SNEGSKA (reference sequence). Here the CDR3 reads CSAPKGEETQYF. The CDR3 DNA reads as TGCAGTGCTCCCAAGGGGGAAGAGACCCAGTACTTC.

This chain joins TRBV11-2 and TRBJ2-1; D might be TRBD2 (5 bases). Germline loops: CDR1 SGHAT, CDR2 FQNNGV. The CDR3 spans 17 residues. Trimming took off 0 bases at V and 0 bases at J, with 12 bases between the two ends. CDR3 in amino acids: CASSLEKGASSYNEQFF. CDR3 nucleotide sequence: TGTGCCAGCAGCTTAGAAAAGGGAGCGAGCTCCTACAATGAGCAGTTCTTC.

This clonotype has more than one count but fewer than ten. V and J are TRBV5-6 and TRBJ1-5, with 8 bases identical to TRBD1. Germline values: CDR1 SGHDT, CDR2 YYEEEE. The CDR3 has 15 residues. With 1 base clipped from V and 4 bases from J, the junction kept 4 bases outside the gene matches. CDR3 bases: TGTGCCAGCAGCTTGAAGGACAGGGAGAATCAGCCCCAGCATTTT. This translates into CASSLKDRENQPQHF.

CDR3 coding DNA: TGTGCCAGCAGTTCATCCTCAGGGCCCCTGGTAAATGAGCAGTTCTTC. Residues: CASSSSSGPLVNEQFF. The chain carries TRBV28 and TRBJ2-1; possible D gene TRBD1, 5 bases. Trimming removed 4 bases at V and 7 bases at J, with 20 bases between. CDR1 MDHEN and CDR2 SYDVKM come from the germline V gene. This CDR3 contains 16 residues.

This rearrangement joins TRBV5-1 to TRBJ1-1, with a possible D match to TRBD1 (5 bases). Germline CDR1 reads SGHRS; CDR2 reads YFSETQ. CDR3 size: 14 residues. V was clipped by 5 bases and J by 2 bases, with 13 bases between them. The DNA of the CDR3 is TGCGCCAGCAGGGGGCCGAGAGCCAACACTGAAGCTTTCTTT. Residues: CASRGPRANTEAFF.

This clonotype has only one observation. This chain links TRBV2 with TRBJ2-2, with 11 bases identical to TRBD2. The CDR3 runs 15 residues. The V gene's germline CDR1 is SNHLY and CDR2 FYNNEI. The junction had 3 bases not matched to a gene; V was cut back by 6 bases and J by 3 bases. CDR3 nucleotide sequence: TGTGCCAGCAGGGTACTAGCGGGGGACACCGGGGAGCTGTTTTTT. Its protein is CASRVLAGDTGELFF.

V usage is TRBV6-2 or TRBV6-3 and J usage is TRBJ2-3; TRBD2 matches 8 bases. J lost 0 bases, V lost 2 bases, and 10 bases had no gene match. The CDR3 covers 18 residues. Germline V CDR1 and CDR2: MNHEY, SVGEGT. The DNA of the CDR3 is TGTGCCAGCAGTTACGCAGCTAGCGGGCGCTACAGCACAGATACGCAGTATTTT. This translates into CASSYAASGRYSTDTQYF.

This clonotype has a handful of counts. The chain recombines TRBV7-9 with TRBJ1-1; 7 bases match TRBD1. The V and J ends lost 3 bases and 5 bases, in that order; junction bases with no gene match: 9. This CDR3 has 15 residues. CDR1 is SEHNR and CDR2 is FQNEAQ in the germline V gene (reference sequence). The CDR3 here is CASSFASGGWTEAFF. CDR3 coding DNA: TGTGCCAGCAGCTTCGCCTCAGGGGGGTGGACTGAAGCTTTCTTT.

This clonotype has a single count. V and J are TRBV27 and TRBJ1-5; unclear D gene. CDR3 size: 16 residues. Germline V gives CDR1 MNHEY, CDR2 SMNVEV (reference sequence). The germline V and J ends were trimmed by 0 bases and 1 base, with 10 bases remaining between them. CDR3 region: CASSLSAVLSNQPQHF. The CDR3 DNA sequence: TGTGCCAGCAGTTTATCGGCGGTGTTGAGCAATCAGCCCCAGCATTTT.